This paragraph covers one TCR beta chain sequence. Its matching antigen is unknown. RNA transcripts served as the template for amplifying TCR beta CDR3 regions. HTBI primers were used for first-round RT-PCR of the TCR CDR3. TCRdb fed the multiplex PCR reads into MiXCR, producing one record per CDR3 protein. In the table there are 620,000 or so distinct CDR3 sequences, around 13% of which are singletons. This entry is derived from a study of T cells in Graves' hyperthyroidism and ophthalmopathy. Study-wide findings and caveats: It was a median 6.5 months before onset that the model predicted ophthalmopathy. Ophthalmopathy was told apart from stable hyperthyroidism by a 13 V-J model.

The source material was blood. The sequence was obtained from a woman between 45 and 60 years old with Graves' ophthalmopathy.

The CDR3 DNA reads as TGTGCCAGCAGGTGGACAGGCCCTTCTGGCTACACCTTC. The encoded protein is CASRWTGPSGYTF. The V and J genes are TRBV6-1 and TRBJ1-2; 7 bases match TRBD1. The V gene's germline CDR1 is MNHNS and CDR2 SASEGT. V shed 6 bases, J shed 7 bases, and the junction held 8 bases outside the gene matches. The CDR3 loop spans 13 amino acids.